This T cell receptor (delta chain) was identified during a study of gamma-delta chains in newborns, infants, children. Study-wide context: Innate gammadelta T cells reportedly expand polyclonally right after birth, driven by microbial exposure, per the title.

This clone has only a few counts. TCRdb re-called the reads via CATT. The table has about 8,500 delta-chain clones, more than 3% seen once. Germline CDR1 and CDR2: GEAIGNYY and EKD. V shed 0 bases and J shed 0 bases, with 14 bases lying between them. This CDR3 is 19 amino acids long. This TCR derives from a child who was a newborn, infant or young child, either healthy, febrile or measles-vaccinated (not recorded which). Sequences were obtained from blood. V usage is TRDV2 and J usage is TRDJ3; D may be TRDD3 (6 bases). The CDR3: CACDTWGPPDSWDTRQMFF. The CDR3 DNA reads TGTGCCTGTGACACCTGGGGGCCCCCTGACTCCTGGGACACCCGACAGATGTTTTTC.